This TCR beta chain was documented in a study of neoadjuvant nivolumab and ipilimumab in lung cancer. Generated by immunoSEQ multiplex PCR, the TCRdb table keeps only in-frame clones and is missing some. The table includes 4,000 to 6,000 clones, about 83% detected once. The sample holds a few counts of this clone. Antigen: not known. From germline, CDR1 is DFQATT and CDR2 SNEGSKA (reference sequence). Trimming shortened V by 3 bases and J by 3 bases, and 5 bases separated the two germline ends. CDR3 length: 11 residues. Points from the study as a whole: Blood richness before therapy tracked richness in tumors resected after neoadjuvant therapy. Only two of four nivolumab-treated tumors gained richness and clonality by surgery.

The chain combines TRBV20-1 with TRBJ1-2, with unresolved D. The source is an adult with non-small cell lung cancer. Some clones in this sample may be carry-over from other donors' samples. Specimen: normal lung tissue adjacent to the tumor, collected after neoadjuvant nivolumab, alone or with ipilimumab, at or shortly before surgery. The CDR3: CSASKDYGYTF. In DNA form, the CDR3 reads TGCAGTGCTAGTAAGGACTATGGCTACACCTTC.